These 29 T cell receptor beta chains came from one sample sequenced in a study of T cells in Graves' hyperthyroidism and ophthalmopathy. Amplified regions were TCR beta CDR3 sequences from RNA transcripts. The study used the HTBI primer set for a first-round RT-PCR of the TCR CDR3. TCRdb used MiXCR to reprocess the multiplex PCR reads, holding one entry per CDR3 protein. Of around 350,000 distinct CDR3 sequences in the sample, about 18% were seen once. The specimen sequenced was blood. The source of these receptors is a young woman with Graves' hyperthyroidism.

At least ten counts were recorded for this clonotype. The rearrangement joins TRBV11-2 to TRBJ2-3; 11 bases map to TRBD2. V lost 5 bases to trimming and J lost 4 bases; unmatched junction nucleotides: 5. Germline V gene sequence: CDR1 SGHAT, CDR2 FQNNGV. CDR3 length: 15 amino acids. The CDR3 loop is CASSLTSGKPDTQYF. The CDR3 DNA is TGTGCCAGCAGCCTGACTAGCGGGAAGCCAGATACGCAGTATTTT.

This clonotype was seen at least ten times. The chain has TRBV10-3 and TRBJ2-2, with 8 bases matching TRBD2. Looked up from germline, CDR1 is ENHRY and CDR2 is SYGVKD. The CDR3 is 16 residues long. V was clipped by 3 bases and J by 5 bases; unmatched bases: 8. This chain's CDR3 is CAISDPGGPGTGELFF. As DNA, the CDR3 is TGTGCCATCAGTGACCCGGGAGGGCCCGGGACCGGGGAGCTGTTTTTT.

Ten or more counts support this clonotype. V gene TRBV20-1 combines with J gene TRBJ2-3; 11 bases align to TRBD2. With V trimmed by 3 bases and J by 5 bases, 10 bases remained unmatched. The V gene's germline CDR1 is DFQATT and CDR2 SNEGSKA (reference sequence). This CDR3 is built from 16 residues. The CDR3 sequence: CSASGDSGGAIDTQYF. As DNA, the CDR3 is TGCAGTGCTAGCGGGGATAGCGGGGGGGCGATAGATACGCAGTATTTT.

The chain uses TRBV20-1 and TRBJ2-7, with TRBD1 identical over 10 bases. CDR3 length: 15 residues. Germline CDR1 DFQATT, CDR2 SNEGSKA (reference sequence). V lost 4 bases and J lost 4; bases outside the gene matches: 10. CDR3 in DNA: TGCAGTGCTACCAACCCGCCGGGACAGGGGTACGAGCAGTACTTC. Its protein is CSATNPPGQGYEQYF.

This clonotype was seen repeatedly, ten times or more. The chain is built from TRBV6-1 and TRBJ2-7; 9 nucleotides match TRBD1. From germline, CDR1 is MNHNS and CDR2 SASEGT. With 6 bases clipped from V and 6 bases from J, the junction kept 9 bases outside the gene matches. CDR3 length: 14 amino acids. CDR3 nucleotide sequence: TGTGCCAGCAGGAACAGGGGGCATGCGGGCGAGCAGTACTTC. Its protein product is CASRNRGHAGEQYF.

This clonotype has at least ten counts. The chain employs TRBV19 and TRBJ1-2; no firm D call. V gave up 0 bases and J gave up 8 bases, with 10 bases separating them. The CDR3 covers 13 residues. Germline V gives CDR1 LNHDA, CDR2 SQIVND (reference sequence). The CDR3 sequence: CASSIDSRLGYTF. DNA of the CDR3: TGTGCCAGTAGTATAGATAGCAGGCTCGGCTACACCTTC.

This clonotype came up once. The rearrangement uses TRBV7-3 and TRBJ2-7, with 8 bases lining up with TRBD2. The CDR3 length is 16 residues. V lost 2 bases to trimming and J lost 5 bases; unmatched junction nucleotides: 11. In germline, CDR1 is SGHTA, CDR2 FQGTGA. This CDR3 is CASSLLPAGEWDEQYF. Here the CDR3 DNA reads TGTGCCAGCAGCTTATTGCCAGCGGGGGAGTGGGACGAGCAGTACTTC.

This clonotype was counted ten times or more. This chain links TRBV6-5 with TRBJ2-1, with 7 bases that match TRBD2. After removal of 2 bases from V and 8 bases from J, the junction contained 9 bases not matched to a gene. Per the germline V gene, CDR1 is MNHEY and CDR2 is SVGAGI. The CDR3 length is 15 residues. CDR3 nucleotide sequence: TGTGCCAGCAGTTACGATAAGCGGGGTGCGTATGAGCAGTTCTTC. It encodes CASSYDKRGAYEQFF.

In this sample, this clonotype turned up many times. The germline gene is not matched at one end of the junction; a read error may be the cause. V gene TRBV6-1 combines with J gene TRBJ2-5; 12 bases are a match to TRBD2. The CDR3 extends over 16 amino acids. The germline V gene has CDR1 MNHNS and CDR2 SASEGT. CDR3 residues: CASSKASGGAAETQYF. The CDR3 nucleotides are TGTGCCAGCAGTAAAGCTAGCGGGGGGGCCGCGGAGACCCAGTACTTC.

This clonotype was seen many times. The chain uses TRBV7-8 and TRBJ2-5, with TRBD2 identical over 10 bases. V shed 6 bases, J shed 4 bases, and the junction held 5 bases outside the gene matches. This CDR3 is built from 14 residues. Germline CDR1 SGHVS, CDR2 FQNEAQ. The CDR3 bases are TGTGCCAGCAGTTCTTCTAGCGGGGGAGAGACCCAGTACTTC. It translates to CASSSSSGGETQYF.

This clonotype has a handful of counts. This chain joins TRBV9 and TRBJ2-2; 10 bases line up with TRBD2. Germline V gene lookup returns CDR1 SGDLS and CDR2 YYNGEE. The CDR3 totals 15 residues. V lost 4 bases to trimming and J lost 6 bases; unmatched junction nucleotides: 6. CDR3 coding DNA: TGTGCCAGCAGCAACCCGAGCGGGGGGGCCGGGGAGCTGTTTTTT. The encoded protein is CASSNPSGGAGELFF.

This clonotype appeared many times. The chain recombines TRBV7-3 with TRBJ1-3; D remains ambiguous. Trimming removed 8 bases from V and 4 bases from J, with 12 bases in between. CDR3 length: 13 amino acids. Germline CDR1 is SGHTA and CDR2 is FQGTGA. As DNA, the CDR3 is TGTGCCAGCGAGAGGCTATCAGGAAACACCATATATTTT. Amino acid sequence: CASERLSGNTIYF.

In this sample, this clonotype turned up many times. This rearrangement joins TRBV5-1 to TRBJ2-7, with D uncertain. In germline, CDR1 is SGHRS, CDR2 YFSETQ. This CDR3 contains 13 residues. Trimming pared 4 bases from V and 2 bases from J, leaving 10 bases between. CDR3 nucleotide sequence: TGCGCCAGCAGCCTAGAGCAGACCTACGAGCAGTACTTC. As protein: CASSLEQTYEQYF.

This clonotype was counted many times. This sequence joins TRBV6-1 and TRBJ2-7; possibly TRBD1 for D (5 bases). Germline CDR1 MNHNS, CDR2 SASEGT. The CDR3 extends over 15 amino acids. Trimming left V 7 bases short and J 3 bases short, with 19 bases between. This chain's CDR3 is CASNGQASPLYEQYF. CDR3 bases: TGTGCCAGCAACGGACAAGCATCTCCCCTCTACGAGCAGTACTTC.

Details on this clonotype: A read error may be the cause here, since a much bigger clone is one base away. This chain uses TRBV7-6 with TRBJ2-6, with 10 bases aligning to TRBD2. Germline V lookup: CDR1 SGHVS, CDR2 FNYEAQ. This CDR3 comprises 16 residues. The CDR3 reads CVSSLAGGTGANVLTF. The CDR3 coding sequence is TGTGTCAGCAGCTTAGCGGGGGGAACTGGGGCCAACGTCCTGACTTTC.

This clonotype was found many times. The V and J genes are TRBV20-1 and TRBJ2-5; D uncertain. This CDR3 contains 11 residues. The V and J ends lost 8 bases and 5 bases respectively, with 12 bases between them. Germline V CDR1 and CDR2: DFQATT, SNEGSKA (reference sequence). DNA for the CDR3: TGCAGTCCCTTGGGTAGGGAGACCCAGTACTTC. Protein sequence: CSPLGRETQYF.

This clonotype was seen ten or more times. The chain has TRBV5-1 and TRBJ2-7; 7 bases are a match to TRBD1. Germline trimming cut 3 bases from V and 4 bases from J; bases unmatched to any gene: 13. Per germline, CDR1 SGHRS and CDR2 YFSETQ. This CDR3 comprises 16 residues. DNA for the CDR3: TGCGCCAGCAGCTACGAGGCCGACAGGGTTCTGTACGAGCAGTACTTC. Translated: CASSYEADRVLYEQYF.

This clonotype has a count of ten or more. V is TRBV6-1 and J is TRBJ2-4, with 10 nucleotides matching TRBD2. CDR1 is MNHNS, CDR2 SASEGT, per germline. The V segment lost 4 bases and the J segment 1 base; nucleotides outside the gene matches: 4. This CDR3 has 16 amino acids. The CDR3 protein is CASSVSGGAAKNIQYF. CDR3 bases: TGTGCCAGCAGTGTCAGCGGGGGGGCGGCCAAAAACATTCAGTACTTC.

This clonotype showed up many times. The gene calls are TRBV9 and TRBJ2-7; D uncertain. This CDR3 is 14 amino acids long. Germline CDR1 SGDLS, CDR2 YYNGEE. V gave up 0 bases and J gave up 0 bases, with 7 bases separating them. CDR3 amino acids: CASSVEGSSYEQYF. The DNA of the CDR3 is TGTGCCAGCAGCGTAGAGGGCAGCTCCTACGAGCAGTACTTC.

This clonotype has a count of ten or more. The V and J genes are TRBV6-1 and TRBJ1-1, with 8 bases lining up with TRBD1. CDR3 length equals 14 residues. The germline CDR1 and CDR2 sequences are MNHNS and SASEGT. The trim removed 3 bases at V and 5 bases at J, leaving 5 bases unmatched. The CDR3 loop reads CASSEDRVRTEAFF. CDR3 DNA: TGTGCCAGCAGTGAGGACAGGGTACGGACTGAAGCTTTCTTT.

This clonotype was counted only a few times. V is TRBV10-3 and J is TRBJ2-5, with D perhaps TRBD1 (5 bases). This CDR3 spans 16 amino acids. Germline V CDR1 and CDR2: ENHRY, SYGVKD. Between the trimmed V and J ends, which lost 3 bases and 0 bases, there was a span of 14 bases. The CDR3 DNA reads TGTGCCATCAGTGATCTCCAGACAGCGTACCAAGAGACCCAGTACTTC. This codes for CAISDLQTAYQETQYF.

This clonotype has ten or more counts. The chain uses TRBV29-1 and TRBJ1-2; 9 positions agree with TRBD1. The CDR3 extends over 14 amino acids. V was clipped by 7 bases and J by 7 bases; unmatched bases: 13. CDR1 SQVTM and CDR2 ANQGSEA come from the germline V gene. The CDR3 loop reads CSALKGQGMAGYTF. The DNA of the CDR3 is TGCAGCGCTCTGAAAGGACAGGGGATGGCTGGCTACACCTTC. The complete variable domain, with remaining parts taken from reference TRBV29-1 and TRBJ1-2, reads SAVISQKPSRDICQRGTSLTIQCQVDSQVTMMFWYRQQPGQSLTLIATANQGSEATYESGFVIDKFPISRPNLTFSTLTVSNMSPEDSSIYLCSALKGQGMAGYTFGSGTRLTVV.

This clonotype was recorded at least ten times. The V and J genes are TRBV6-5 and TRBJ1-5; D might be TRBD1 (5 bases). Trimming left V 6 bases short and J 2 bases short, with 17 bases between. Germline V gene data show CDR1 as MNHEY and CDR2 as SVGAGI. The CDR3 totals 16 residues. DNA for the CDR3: TGTGCCAGCAGCCTTACAGGCGCCCTGGGCAATCAGCCCCAGCATTTT. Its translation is CASSLTGALGNQPQHF.

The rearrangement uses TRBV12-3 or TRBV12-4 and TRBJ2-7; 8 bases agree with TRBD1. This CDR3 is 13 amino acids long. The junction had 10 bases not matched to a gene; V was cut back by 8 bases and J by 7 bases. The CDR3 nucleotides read TGTGCCAGCGGATTCAGGGGGCTAGGAGAGCAGTACTTC. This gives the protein CASGFRGLGEQYF.

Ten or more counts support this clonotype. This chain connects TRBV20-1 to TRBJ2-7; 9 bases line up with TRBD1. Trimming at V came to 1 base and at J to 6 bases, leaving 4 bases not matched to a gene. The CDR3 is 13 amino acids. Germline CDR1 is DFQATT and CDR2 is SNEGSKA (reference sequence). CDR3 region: CSARARTGAEQYF. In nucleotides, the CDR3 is TGCAGTGCTAGAGCCCGGACAGGGGCCGAGCAGTACTTC.

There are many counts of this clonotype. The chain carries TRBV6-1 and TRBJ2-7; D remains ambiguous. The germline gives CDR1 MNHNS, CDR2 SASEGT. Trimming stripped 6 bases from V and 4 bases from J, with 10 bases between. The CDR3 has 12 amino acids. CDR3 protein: CASRLNLYEQYF. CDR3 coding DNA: TGTGCCAGCAGACTCAACTTGTACGAGCAGTACTTC.

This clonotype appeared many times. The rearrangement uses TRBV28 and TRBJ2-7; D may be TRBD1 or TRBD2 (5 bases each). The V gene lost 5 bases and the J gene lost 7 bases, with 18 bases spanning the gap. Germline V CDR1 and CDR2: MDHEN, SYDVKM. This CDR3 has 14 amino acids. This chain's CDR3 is CASSQTERRREQYF. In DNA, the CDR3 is TGTGCCAGCAGTCAGACAGAGCGTAGGAGGGAGCAGTACTTC. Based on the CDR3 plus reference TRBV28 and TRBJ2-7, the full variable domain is DVKVTQSSRYLVKRTGEKVFLECVQDMDHENMFWYRQDPGLGLRLIYFSYDVKMKEKGDIPEGYSVSREKKERFSLILESASTNQTSMYLCASSQTERRREQYFGPGTRLTVT.

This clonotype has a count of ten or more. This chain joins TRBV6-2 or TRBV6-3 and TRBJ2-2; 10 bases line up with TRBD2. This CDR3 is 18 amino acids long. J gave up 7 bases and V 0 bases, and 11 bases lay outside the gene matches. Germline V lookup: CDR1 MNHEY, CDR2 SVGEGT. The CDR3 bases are TGTGCCAGCAGTTACTCGATGGTAGCGGGGGGAGAGAGCGGGGAGCTGTTTTTT. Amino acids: CASSYSMVAGGESGELFF.

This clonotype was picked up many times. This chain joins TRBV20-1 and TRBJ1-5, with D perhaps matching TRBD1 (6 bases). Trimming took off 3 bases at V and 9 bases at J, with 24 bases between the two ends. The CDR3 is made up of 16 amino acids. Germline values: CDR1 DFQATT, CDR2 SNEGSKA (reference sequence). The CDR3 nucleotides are TGCAGTGCTAGCCTTCTTGTCAGGGGAACGGAATTGCCCCAGCATTTT. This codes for CSASLLVRGTELPQHF.